The next 21 T cell receptor beta chains were all read from a single sample in a study of cytomegalovirus exposure and HLA in healthy donors. Generated by immunoSEQ multiplex PCR, the TCRdb table keeps only in-frame clones and is missing some. The sample yields 250,000 to 400,000 clones, 88% seen once. Material: PBMCs. The receptor source for this set is a man aged 25 to 40 in good health and CMV-seronegative.

This chain connects TRBV5-1 to TRBJ2-5; 9 bases line up with TRBD1. This CDR3 is 15 amino acids long. V lost 4 bases, J lost 2 bases, and 6 bases stayed unmatched. The germline CDR1 and CDR2 sequences are SGHRS and YFSETQ. In DNA form, the CDR3 reads TGCGCCAGCAGCATCAGACAGGGGGATCAAGAGACCCAGTACTTC. Its translation: CASSIRQGDQETQYF.

V and J are TRBV9 and TRBJ2-1, with D possibly being TRBD2 (6 bases). CDR1 and CDR2 (germline): SGDLS, YYNGEE. Trimming stripped 5 bases from V and 4 bases from J, with 19 bases between. The length of the CDR3 is 16 residues. This CDR3 is CASSSHARGSYNEQFF. Here the CDR3 DNA reads TGTGCCAGCAGTTCCCATGCTCGGGGGTCATACAATGAGCAGTTCTTC.

The rearrangement links TRBV2 to TRBJ2-7; 10 bases line up with TRBD1. The CDR3 loop spans 15 amino acids. Trimming took 6 bases from V and 4 from J; bases not matched to a gene: 9. Germline V gives CDR1 SNHLY, CDR2 FYNNEI. The CDR3 region is CASRGDRGLSYEQYF. The CDR3 region has the DNA TGTGCCAGCAGAGGTGACAGGGGGCTCTCGTACGAGCAGTACTTC.

The chain has TRBV6-6 and TRBJ1-4; tentatively, D is TRBD1 (6 bases). The CDR3 has 15 residues. V was cut by 4 bases and J by 4 bases, with 13 bases left in between. CDR1 and CDR2 from the germline V gene are MNHNY and SVGAGI (reference sequence). CDR3 nucleotide sequence: TGTGCCAGCAGTTCTCAGGGGCATGGTAATGAAAAACTGTTTTTT. Translated: CASSSQGHGNEKLFF.

The chain recombines TRBV6-5 with TRBJ1-1, with a weak D call TRBD1 (6 bases). The CDR3 covers 11 residues. CDR1 is MNHEY, CDR2 SVGAGI, per germline. The V end was cut by 6 bases, the J end by 5 bases, with 7 bases between. The CDR3 DNA is TGTGCCAGCAGGAGGGGGACTGAAGCTTTCTTT. Its translation is CASRRGTEAFF.

This sequence joins TRBV4-2 and TRBJ1-1; D not certain. The CDR3 runs to 13 residues. CDR1 is LGHNA and CDR2 is YNFKEQ in the germline V gene. The V gene lost 3 bases and the J gene lost 4 bases, with 9 bases spanning the gap. DNA of the CDR3: TGTGCCAGCAGCCAGGGTACTACCACTGAAGCTTTCTTT. Its protein is CASSQGTTTEAFF.

V gene TRBV6-6 combines with J gene TRBJ1-2; 7 bases are a match to TRBD1. V gave up 4 bases and J gave up 4 bases; unmatched junction bases: 6. This CDR3 contains 14 residues. CDR1 is MNHNY, CDR2 SVGAGI, per germline (reference sequence). CDR3 bases: TGTGCCAGCAGTTCGACAGGGTTCGGCTATGGCTACACCTTC. Protein sequence: CASSSTGFGYGYTF.

This clone has more than one count but fewer than ten. The V and J genes are TRBV6-1 and TRBJ1-3, with D possibly matching TRBD1 (5 bases). V lost 4 bases, J lost 0 bases, and 13 bases lay in between. This CDR3 region has 16 residues. Germline V CDR1 and CDR2: MNHNS, SASEGT. The CDR3 spells CASSVSTAISGNTIYF. The DNA of the CDR3 is TGTGCCAGCAGTGTCTCGACAGCGATCTCTGGAAACACCATATATTTT.

This chain connects TRBV27 to TRBJ2-5, with 9 positions matching TRBD2. The trim removed 5 bases at V and 6 bases at J, leaving 10 bases unmatched. The germline gives CDR1 MNHEY, CDR2 SMNVEV (reference sequence). The CDR3 sequence is 15 residues long. CDR3 in amino acids: CASSLGTSSRKTQYF. The CDR3 coding sequence is TGTGCCAGCAGTCTCGGGACTAGCAGCCGGAAGACCCAGTACTTC.

The V and J genes are TRBV4-3 and TRBJ2-3, with a tentative D call TRBD1 (6 bases). Per the germline V gene, CDR1 is LGHNA and CDR2 is YSLEER. V gave up 0 bases and J gave up 2 bases, with 21 bases separating them. This CDR3 has 19 residues. CDR3: CASSQDYSPKGGYTDTQYF. The DNA of the CDR3 is TGCGCCAGCAGCCAAGATTATTCCCCAAAAGGGGGATACACAGATACGCAGTATTTT.

The chain has TRBV6-6 and TRBJ2-7; D unclear. Trimming shortened V by 2 bases and J by 2 bases, and 7 bases separated the two germline ends. This CDR3 region has 13 residues. Germline-derived CDR1 and CDR2 are MNHNY and SVGAGI (reference sequence). CDR3 bases: TGTGCCAGCAGTTACGACTGGCCCTACGAGCAGTACTTC. This gives the protein CASSYDWPYEQYF.

The chain carries TRBV7-8 and TRBJ1-1; D perhaps matches TRBD1 (5 bases). The CDR3 is made up of 15 amino acids. V was shortened by 1 base and J by 1 base, with 10 bases between the two germline ends. Germline V CDR1 and CDR2: SGHVS, FQNEAQ. The CDR3 DNA is TGTGCCAGCAGCTTAGACGGGGGACCGAACACTGAAGCTTTCTTT. This encodes CASSLDGGPNTEAFF.

V usage is TRBV18 and J usage is TRBJ1-4, with 10 bases matching TRBD1. Trimming cost V 3 bases and J 6 bases; bases outside gene matches: 1. The germline V gene has CDR1 KGHSH and CDR2 LQKENI. The CDR3 totals 14 residues. The CDR3 region has the DNA TGTGCCAGCTCACCCGGGACAGGGGATGAAAAACTGTTTTTT. Residues: CASSPGTGDEKLFF.

The J gene is TRBJ1-1, the V gene TRBV11-2; tentatively, D is TRBD1 (5 bases). The CDR3 length is 15 residues. Trimming pared 7 bases from V and 0 bases from J, leaving 15 bases between. The V gene's germline CDR1 is SGHAT and CDR2 FQNNGV. CDR3 in DNA: TGTGCCAGCAAGGGGATCCAGTCCATGAACACTGAAGCTTTCTTT. Translated, it gives CASKGIQSMNTEAFF.

V gene TRBV5-1 combines with J gene TRBJ1-2; TRBD1 might be the D (5 bases). The V gene's germline CDR1 is SGHRS and CDR2 YFSETQ. The CDR3 runs 15 residues. Deletions cut 0 bases from V and 3 bases from J, with 12 bases between. The CDR3: CASSLDGAVDYGYTF. The DNA for the CDR3 is TGCGCCAGCAGCTTGGATGGGGCCGTCGACTATGGCTACACCTTC. Together with reference TRBV5-1 and TRBJ1-2, the CDR3 gives the full variable domain: KAGVTQTPRYLIKTRGQQVTLSCSPISGHRSVSWYQQTPGQGLQFLFEYFSETQRNKGNFPGRFSGRQFSNSRSEMNVSTLELGDSALYLCASSLDGAVDYGYTFGSGTRLTVV.

CDR3 sequence reads: CASSRERDRVYGELFF. In DNA form, the CDR3 reads TGTGCCAGCAGCCGAGAACGGGACAGGGTGTACGGGGAGCTGTTTTTT. The chain is built from TRBV13 and TRBJ2-2; 9 bases fit TRBD1. Germline values: CDR1 PRHDT, CDR2 FYEKMQ (reference sequence). Unmatched junction bases numbered 11, after V lost 5 bases and J lost 7 bases. The CDR3 runs to 16 residues.

With respect to this clone: Other DNA sequences of this sample code for an identical CDR3. The chain links TRBV4-1 to TRBJ1-2; possibly TRBD1 for D (5 bases). This CDR3 spans 14 amino acids. Trimming pared 1 base from V and 4 bases from J, leaving 10 bases between. CDR1 is MGHRA and CDR2 is YSYEKL in the germline V gene. Written as DNA, the CDR3 is TGCGCCAGCAGCCAAGTCACAGGCAGCTATGGCTACACCTTC. This gives the protein CASSQVTGSYGYTF.

V usage is TRBV30 and J usage is TRBJ2-7; tentatively, D is TRBD1 (6 bases). Trimming took off 1 base at V and 3 bases at J, with 7 bases between the two ends. The CDR3 runs 12 residues. The germline CDR1 and CDR2 sequences are GTSNPN and SVGIG (reference sequence). The CDR3, as DNA: TGTGCCTGGAGTGCACAGGGCTACGAGCAGTACTTC. It translates to CAWSAQGYEQYF. Based on the CDR3 plus reference TRBV30 and TRBJ2-7, the full variable domain is SQTIHQWPATLVQPVGSPLSLECTVEGTSNPNLYWYRQAAGRGLQLLFYSVGIGQISSEVPQNLSASRPQDRQFILSSKKLLLSDSGFYLCAWSAQGYEQYFGPGTRLTVT.

This clone has more than one count but fewer than ten. This rearrangement joins TRBV4-1 to TRBJ2-7, with a weak D call TRBD2 (6 bases). V dropped 1 base and J dropped 3 bases, with 7 bases sitting between them. The germline V gene encodes CDR1 MGHRA and CDR2 YSYEKL. The CDR3 covers 13 residues. The CDR3 nucleotides are TGCGCCAGCAGCCAAGGACTAGTCTACGAGCAGTACTTC. Translating gives CASSQGLVYEQYF.

The V and J genes are TRBV27 and TRBJ2-1; 11 nucleotides agree with TRBD1. This CDR3 is 15 amino acids long. The ends lost 4 bases at V and 7 bases at J; junction bases unmatched: 6. CDR1 is MNHEY and CDR2 is SMNVEV in the germline V gene (reference sequence). The CDR3 loop reads CASSSGTGGGNEQFF. CDR3 coding DNA: TGTGCCAGCAGTTCTGGGACAGGGGGAGGAAATGAGCAGTTCTTC.

The rearrangement links TRBV19 to TRBJ2-6; 8 bases fit TRBD1. With V trimmed by 3 bases and J by 0 bases, 7 bases remained unmatched. The CDR3 covers 18 residues. Looked up from germline, CDR1 is LNHDA and CDR2 is SQIVND (reference sequence). The DNA for the CDR3 is TGTGCCAGTAGTATCGACACAGGGGGAAGCTCTGGGGCCAACGTCCTGACTTTC. Its translation: CASSIDTGGSSGANVLTF.